What follows describes a single T cell receptor (beta chain). Trimming left V 5 bases short and J 8 bases short, with 12 bases between. Germline lookup yields CDR1 GTSNPN and CDR2 SVGIG (reference sequence). The CDR3 spans 11 residues. The source of the sample is a study of molecular identifiers for immune sequencing clone quantification. Using its own MiXCR run on the PCR reads, TCRdb lists one record per CDR3 protein. The profile shows about 640,000 distinct CDR3 sequences, about 20% of them singletons. The clonotype originates from a human donor in good health. Some libraries in this study had Jurkat cell RNA spiked in. The sequenced material came from naive CD8+ T cells from blood, with Jurkat cell RNA spiked in. Subset: FACS-sorted CD8+CD4-CCR7+CD45RA+ naive T cells. The chain joins TRBV30 to TRBJ1-2; no reliable D call. CDR3 loop: CAWPGKGGYTF. CDR3 in DNA: TGTGCCTGGCCGGGAAAAGGAGGCTACACCTTC. The whole variable domain, filled in from reference TRBV30 and TRBJ1-2, reads SQTIHQWPATLVQPVGSPLSLECTVEGTSNPNLYWYRQAAGRGLQLLFYSVGIGQISSEVPQNLSASRPQDRQFILSSKKLLLSDSGFYLCAWPGKGGYTFGSGTRLTVV.